This T cell receptor beta chain was found in a study of blood T cells in healthy people across ages. Overall study findings and caveats: Percentage of naive T cells showed a strong correlation with TCR beta diversity. Researchers said unsorted PBMCs prevented a conclusive naive versus antigen-experienced comparison. Both higher diversity and more naive CD4+ cells marked long-lived donors when set against aged donors.

Regarding this clonotype: The antigen is unknown.

The CDR3 is 13 amino acids. After removal of 4 bases from V and 6 bases from J, the junction contained 8 bases not matched to a gene. Germline V gene data show CDR1 as DFQATT and CDR2 as SNEGSKA (reference sequence). Primed by a sample-barcoded 5' primer and a J-beta primer mix, a second PCR proceeded for 7 to 11 cycles. All cDNA molecules were each tagged by a template-switch adaptor with 12 random nucleotides. TCRdb called the 5' RACE reads again in MiXCR, with one record for every CDR3 protein. The sample shows about 2 million distinct CDR3 sequences, roughly 49% of them seen only once. This clonotype was obtained from a woman aged 40 to 50 in good health. Specimen: blood. The chain combines TRBV20-1 with TRBJ2-7; 8 bases align to TRBD1. The CDR3 DNA follows: TGCAGTGCTATCGGACAGGGTGGTCGCGAGCAGTACTTC. This encodes CSAIGQGGREQYF.